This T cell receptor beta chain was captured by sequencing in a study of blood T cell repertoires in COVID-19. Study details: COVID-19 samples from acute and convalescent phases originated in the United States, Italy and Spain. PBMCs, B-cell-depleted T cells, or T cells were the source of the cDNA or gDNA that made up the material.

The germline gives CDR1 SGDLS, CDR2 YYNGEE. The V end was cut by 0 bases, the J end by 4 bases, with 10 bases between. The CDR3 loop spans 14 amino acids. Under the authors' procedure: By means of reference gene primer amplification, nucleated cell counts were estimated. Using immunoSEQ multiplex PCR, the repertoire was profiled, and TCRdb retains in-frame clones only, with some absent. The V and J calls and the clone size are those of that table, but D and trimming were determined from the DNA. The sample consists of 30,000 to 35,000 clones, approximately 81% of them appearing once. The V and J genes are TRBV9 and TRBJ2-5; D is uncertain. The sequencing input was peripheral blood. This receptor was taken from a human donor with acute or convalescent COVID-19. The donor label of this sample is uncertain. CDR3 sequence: CASSVEGVGETQYF. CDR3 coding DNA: TGTGCCAGCAGCGTAGAAGGAGTGGGAGAGACCCAGTACTTC.